This T cell receptor beta chain emerged from a study of glioma-infiltrating T cells. As concerns this clonotype: Its antigen is currently unknown. One end of the junction is discordant with germline, which a read error may explain.

The iRepertoire nested amplicon-rescue multiplex PCR amplified TCR alpha and beta CDR3s from RNA. Tissue mRNA or PBMC total RNA, roughly 100-400 ng, went into one-step reverse transcription and amplification. TCRdb re-derived calls from the multiplex PCR reads in MiXCR, one entry per CDR3 protein. The sample records under 200,000 distinct CDR3 sequences, about 47% being singletons. General study findings and limits: Only very few CDR3 sequences appeared in both tissue and blood. Non-neoplastic patients had below-expected tissue-blood divergence, while all gliomas exceeded expectation.

Looked up from germline, CDR1 is LNHDA and CDR2 is SQIVND (reference sequence). The CDR3 runs to 12 residues. J is TRBJ2-5 and V is TRBV19; D remains ambiguous. Input material: glioma tissue, nonneoplastic brain tissue, or PBMCs (not recorded which). This receptor was obtained from a human donor with low-grade glioma or glioblastoma, undergoing nonglioma brain surgery, or in good health (not recorded which). This chain's CDR3 is CDSKGLQETQYF. CDR3 sequence (DNA): TGTGACAGTAAGGGATTACAAGAGACCCAGTACTTC.